This record concerns one TCR beta chain sequence. V lost 3 bases to trimming and J lost 5 bases, with 4 bases between them. The CDR3 length is 11 residues. Germline V lookup: CDR1 SGHVS, CDR2 FQNEAQ. The sample originates from a study of cytomegalovirus exposure and HLA in healthy donors. The PCR ran on 60 Vbeta and 13 Jbeta primers. Here immunoSEQ multiplex PCR was the method, and the copy in TCRdb shows in-frame clones only, minus some. The sample holds about 100,000 clones, 65% to 80% seen once. The chain combines TRBV7-8 with TRBJ2-5; D unclear. The TCR sequence derives from a female donor in good health and CMV-seropositive. The source material was PBMCs. CDR3 residues: CASSFGETQYF. The CDR3 nucleotides are TGTGCCAGCAGCTTCGGGGAGACCCAGTACTTC.